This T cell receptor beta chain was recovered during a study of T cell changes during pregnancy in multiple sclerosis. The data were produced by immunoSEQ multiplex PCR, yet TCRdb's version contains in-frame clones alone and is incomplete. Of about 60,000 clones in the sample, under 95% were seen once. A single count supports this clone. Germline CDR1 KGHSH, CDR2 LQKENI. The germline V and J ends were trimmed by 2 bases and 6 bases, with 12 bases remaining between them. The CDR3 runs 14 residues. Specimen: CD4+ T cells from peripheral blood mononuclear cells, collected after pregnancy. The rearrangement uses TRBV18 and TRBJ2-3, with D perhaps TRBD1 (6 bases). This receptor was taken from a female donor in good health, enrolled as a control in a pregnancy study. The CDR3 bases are TGTGCCAGCTCACCAAACACAGGGTCCGATACGCAGTATTTT. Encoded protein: CASSPNTGSDTQYF.